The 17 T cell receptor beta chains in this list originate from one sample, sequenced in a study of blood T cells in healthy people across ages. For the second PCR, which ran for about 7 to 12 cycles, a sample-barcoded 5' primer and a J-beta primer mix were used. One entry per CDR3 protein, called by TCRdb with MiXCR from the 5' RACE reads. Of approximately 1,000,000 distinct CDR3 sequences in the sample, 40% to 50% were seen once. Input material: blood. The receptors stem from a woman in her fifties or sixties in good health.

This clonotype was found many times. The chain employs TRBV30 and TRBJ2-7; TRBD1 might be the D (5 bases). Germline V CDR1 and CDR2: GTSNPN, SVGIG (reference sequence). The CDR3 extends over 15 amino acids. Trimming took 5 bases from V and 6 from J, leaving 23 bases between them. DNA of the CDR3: TGTGCCTGGGGGGCTAGTGTGGGCCGGTTTGGCGAGCAGTACTTC. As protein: CAWGASVGRFGEQYF.

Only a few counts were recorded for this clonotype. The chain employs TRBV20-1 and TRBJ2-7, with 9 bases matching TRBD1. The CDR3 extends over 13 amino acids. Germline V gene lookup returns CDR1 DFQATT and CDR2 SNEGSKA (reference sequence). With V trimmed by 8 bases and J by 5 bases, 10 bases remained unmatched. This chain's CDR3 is CSPAGQGQHEQYF. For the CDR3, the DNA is TGCAGTCCTGCGGGACAGGGACAACACGAGCAGTACTTC.

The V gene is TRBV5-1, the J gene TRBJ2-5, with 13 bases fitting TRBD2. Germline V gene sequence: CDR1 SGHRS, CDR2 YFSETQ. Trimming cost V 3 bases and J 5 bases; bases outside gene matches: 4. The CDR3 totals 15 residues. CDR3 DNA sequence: TGCGCCAGCAGCTGGACTAGCGGGAGTAGGGAGACCCAGTACTTC. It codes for CASSWTSGSRETQYF.

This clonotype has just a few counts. The CDR3 region has the DNA TGCAGCGCCCAGACAGGGCAAGAGACCCAGTACTTC. As protein: CSAQTGQETQYF. The J gene is TRBJ2-5, the V gene TRBV29-1; 7 bases agree with TRBD1. The CDR3 extends over 12 amino acids. Germline V CDR1 and CDR2: SQVTM, ANQGSEA. V was clipped by 7 bases and J by 2 bases; unmatched bases: 4.

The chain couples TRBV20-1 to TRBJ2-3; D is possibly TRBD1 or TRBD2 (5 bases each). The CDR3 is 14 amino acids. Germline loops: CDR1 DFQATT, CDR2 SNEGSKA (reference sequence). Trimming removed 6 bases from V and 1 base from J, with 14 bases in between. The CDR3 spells CSARQNSGTDTQYF. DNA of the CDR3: TGCAGTGCACGACAGAATAGCGGCACAGATACGCAGTATTTT.

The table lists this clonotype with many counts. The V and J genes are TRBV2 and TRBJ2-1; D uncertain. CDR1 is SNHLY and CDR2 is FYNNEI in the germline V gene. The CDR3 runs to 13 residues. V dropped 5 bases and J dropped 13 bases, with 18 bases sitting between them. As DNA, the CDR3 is TGTGCCAGCAGTAACTTCCGGGCCCAGCTACAGTTCTTC. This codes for CASSNFRAQLQFF.

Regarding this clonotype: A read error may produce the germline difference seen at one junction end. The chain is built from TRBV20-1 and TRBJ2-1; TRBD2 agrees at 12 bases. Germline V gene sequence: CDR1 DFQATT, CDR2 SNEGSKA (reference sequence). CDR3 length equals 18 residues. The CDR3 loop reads CSALRVLAGGKGYNGQFF. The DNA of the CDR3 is TGCAGTGCTCTCCGTGTGCTAGCGGGAGGGAAGGGCTACAATGGGCAGTTCTTC.

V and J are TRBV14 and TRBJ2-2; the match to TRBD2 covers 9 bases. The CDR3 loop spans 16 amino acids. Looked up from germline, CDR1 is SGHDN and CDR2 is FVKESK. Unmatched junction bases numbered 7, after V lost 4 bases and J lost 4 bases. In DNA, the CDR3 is TGTGCCAGCAGCCTTATTAGCGGGAGTGGCACCGGGGAGCTGTTTTTT. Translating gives CASSLISGSGTGELFF.

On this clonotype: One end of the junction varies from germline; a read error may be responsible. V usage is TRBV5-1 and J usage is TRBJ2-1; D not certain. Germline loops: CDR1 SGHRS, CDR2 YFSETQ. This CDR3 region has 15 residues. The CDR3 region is CASSFAGLNDNGQFF. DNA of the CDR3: TGCGCCAGCAGCTTTGCAGGCTTAAACGACAATGGGCAGTTCTTC.

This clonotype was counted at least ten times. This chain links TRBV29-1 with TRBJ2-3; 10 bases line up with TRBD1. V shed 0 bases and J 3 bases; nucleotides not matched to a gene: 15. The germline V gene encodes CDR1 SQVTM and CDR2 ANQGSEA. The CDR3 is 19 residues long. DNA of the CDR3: TGCAGCGTTGAAGATCCGAGGACAGGGGGAGCGGGTCCGACAGATACGCAGTATTTT. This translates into CSVEDPRTGGAGPTDTQYF.

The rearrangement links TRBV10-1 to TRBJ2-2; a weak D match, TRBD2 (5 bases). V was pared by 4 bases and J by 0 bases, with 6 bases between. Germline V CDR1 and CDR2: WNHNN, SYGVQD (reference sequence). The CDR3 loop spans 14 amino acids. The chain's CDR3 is CASSGRSNTGELFF. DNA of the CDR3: TGCGCCAGCAGTGGGAGGTCGAACACCGGGGAGCTGTTTTTT.

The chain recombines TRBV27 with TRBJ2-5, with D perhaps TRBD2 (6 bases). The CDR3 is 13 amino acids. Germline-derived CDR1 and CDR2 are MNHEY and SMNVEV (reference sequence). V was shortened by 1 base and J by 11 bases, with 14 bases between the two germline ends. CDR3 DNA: TGTGCCAGCAGTTTATTGGGCCCCAGCGGGCAGTACTTC. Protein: CASSLLGPSGQYF.

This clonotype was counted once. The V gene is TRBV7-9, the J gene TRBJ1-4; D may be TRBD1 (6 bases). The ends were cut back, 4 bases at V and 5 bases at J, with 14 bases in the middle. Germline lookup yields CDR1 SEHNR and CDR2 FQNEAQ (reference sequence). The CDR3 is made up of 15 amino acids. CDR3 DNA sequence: TGTGCCAGCAGCTCCTGGGAGGGGGGAAATGAAAAACTGTTTTTT. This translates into CASSSWEGGNEKLFF.

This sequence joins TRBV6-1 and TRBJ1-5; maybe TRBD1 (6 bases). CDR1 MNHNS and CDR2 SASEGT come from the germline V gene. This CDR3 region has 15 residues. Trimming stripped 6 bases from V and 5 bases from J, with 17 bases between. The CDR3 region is CASRKAGQLDQPQHF. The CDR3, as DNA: TGTGCCAGCAGAAAAGCCGGACAGTTAGATCAGCCCCAGCATTTT.

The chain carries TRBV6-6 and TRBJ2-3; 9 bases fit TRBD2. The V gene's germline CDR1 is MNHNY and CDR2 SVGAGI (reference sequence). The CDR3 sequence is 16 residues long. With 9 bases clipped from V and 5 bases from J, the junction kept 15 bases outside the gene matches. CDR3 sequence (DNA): TGTGCCAGTGCGGGGGGGGCGGTAGATCCTCGAGATACGCAGTATTTT. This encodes CASAGGAVDPRDTQYF.

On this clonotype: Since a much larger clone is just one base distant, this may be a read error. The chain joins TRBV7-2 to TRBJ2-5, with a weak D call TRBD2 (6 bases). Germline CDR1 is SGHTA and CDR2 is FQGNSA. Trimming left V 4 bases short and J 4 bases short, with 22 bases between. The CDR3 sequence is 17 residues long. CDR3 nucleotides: TGTGCCAGCAGCTCCCCCCACGTAGCAGGGAGGCGAGAGACCCAGTACTTC. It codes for CASSSPHVAGRRETQYF.

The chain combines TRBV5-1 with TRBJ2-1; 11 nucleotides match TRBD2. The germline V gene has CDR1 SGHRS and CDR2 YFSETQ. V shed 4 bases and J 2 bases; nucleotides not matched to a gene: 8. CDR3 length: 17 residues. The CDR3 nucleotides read TGCGCCAGCAGCACCAATAGCGGGAGGGAAGCCTACAATGAGCAGTTCTTC. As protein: CASSTNSGREAYNEQFF.